The subject of this entry is one T cell receptor (beta chain). What it binds is unknown. The sample belongs to a study of blood T cells in healthy people across ages. The study, taken as a whole, reports: Significant beta diversity loss was already apparent by age approximately 38, declining roughly linearly.

Alongside a J-beta primer mix, a sample-barcoded 5' primer served in a second PCR lasting about 7 to 11 cycles. MiXCR, run by TCRdb on the 5' RACE reads, gives a single entry per CDR3 protein. The sample gives about 750,000 distinct CDR3 sequences, roughly 50% of which show up once; 40% to 50% is in the top ten. Germline lookup yields CDR1 DFQATT and CDR2 SNEGSKA (reference sequence). This CDR3 is built from 10 residues. Trimming took 4 bases from V and 2 from J, leaving 3 bases between them. The sequenced sample was blood. This sequence was found in an older man in good health. This chain uses TRBV20-1 with TRBJ2-7, with D hard to call. The CDR3: CSANTYEQYF. DNA of the CDR3: TGCAGTGCTAATACCTACGAGCAGTACTTC.